The rows below give T cell receptor beta chains drawn from one sample of a study of T cells expressing NK-cell markers. One entry per CDR3 protein, without DNA, is what TCRdb gives after re-calling the 5' RACE reads. Here the sample table reports 450,000 to 600,000 distinct CDR3 sequences. Sequencing input: blood T cells: a sorted CD56 or NKG2C T cell subset, CD4+ or CD8+ T cells, or bulk PBMC T cells (not recorded which). The receptors come from a man aged 18 to 30 in good health. The CDR3 runs from the conserved cysteine through the conserved F or W.

J gene: TRBJ2-1
V gene: TRBV7-2
CDR3 protein: CASSLRGAGSWNEQFF

J gene: TRBJ2-4
V gene: TRBV20-1
CDR3 protein: CSARAFDGGKNIQYF

J gene: TRBJ2-2
V gene: TRBV29-1
CDR3 protein: CSVPRDSGSTGELFF

J gene: TRBJ2-7
V gene: TRBV30
CDR3 protein: CAWSPAGVYEQYF

J gene: TRBJ1-1
V gene: TRBV12-3/TRBV12-4
CDR3 protein: CASSLDGAAFF

J gene: TRBJ2-1
V gene: TRBV19
CDR3 protein: CASSIALWDRRLNEQFF

J gene: TRBJ2-5
V gene: TRBV7-9
CDR3 protein: CASSHPHGLAGVLETQYF

J gene: TRBJ2-1
V gene: TRBV20-1
CDR3 protein: CSAEREDGEQFF

J gene: TRBJ2-1
V gene: TRBV7-2
CDR3 protein: CASSPTRRDNEQFF

J gene: TRBJ2-2
V gene: TRBV5-1
CDR3 protein: CASSGGTNTGELFF

J gene: TRBJ2-1
V gene: TRBV12-3/TRBV12-4
CDR3 protein: CASNLGLAYNEQFF

J gene: TRBJ1-4
V gene: TRBV29-1
CDR3 protein: CSVGTLATNEKLFF

J gene: TRBJ2-2
V gene: TRBV12-3/TRBV12-4
CDR3 protein: CASSLWVNTGELFF

J gene: TRBJ2-1
V gene: TRBV5-1
CDR3 protein: CASRPLWGQSYNEQFF

J gene: TRBJ1-5
V gene: TRBV6-1
CDR3 protein: CASSATGWNQPQHF

J gene: TRBJ2-6
V gene: TRBV6-1
CDR3 protein: CASTLQGAVSGANVLTF

J gene: TRBJ2-3
V gene: TRBV7-2
CDR3 protein: CASSLGAWDTQYF

J gene: TRBJ2-2
V gene: TRBV7-3
CDR3 protein: CASKGVSGTGATGELFF

J gene: TRBJ2-1
V gene: TRBV2
CDR3 protein: CASTVGSSGIAVKNEQFF

J gene: TRBJ2-4
V gene: TRBV12-3/TRBV12-4
CDR3 protein: CASSIVAGAGKNIQYF

J gene: TRBJ2-1
V gene: TRBV24-1
CDR3 protein: CATSDEDRGPYNEQFF

J gene: TRBJ2-3
V gene: TRBV2
CDR3 protein: CASSEVAGNSDWDTQYF

J gene: TRBJ1-6
V gene: TRBV6-5
CDR3 protein: CASSYSAGTSYNSPLHF

J gene: TRBJ2-1
V gene: TRBV4-3
CDR3 protein: CASSQEVSGTNPNEQFF

J gene: TRBJ2-3
V gene: TRBV20-1
CDR3 protein: CSARRGQNTDTQYF

J gene: TRBJ1-2
V gene: TRBV6-5
CDR3 protein: CASSYSKGALRGGYTF

J gene: TRBJ2-2
V gene: TRBV7-6
CDR3 protein: CASSLTGLAELFF

J gene: TRBJ2-1
V gene: TRBV4-1
CDR3 protein: CASSPTGTGVPTGQFF

J gene: TRBJ2-1
V gene: TRBV18
CDR3 protein: CASSPGAADEQFF

J gene: TRBJ2-2
V gene: TRBV3-1
CDR3 protein: CASKGGGNTGELFF

J gene: TRBJ2-1
V gene: TRBV3-1
CDR3 protein: CASSQSVLGGEDEQFF

J gene: TRBJ1-5
V gene: TRBV12-3/TRBV12-4
CDR3 protein: CASSISSRGNQPQHF

J gene: TRBJ2-1
V gene: TRBV19
CDR3 protein: CASSRTGGFPYNEQFF

J gene: TRBJ2-1
V gene: TRBV14
CDR3 protein: CASRRTSGRVHEQFF

J gene: TRBJ2-7
V gene: TRBV7-2
CDR3 protein: CASSEDFEQYF

J gene: TRBJ2-5
V gene: TRBV20-1
CDR3 protein: CSAKWYRGRETQYF

J gene: TRBJ2-7
V gene: TRBV6-5
CDR3 protein: CASSYGSGMPGQYF

J gene: TRBJ2-3
V gene: TRBV7-9
CDR3 protein: CASSYHISGSTDTQYF

J gene: TRBJ2-2
V gene: TRBV12-3/TRBV12-4
CDR3 protein: CASSLGVGQTTGELFF

J gene: TRBJ2-7
V gene: TRBV20-1
CDR3 protein: CSATSSWSYEQYF

J gene: TRBJ2-5
V gene: TRBV5-1
CDR3 protein: CASSSLGSSHLSGKQETQYF

J gene: TRBJ2-7
V gene: TRBV20-1
CDR3 protein: CSARTGLDYEQYF

J gene: TRBJ2-1
V gene: TRBV28
CDR3 protein: CASKRAPNTNPFF

J gene: TRBJ2-1
V gene: TRBV6-1
CDR3 protein: CASSLRAVYNEQFF

J gene: TRBJ2-6
V gene: TRBV4-2
CDR3 protein: CASSQDFLWGTSSGANVLTF

J gene: TRBJ2-1
V gene: TRBV5-1
CDR3 protein: CASSREFEQFF

J gene: TRBJ2-3
V gene: TRBV15
CDR3 protein: CATSRASGASTDTQYF

J gene: TRBJ2-5
V gene: TRBV10-3
CDR3 protein: CATESGRGETQYF

J gene: TRBJ2-3
V gene: TRBV5-1
CDR3 protein: CASSPGQGADTQYF

J gene: TRBJ2-3
V gene: TRBV12-3/TRBV12-4
CDR3 protein: CASRDTQGLGTDTQYF

J gene: TRBJ2-1
V gene: TRBV10-2
CDR3 protein: CASSPGPSYNEQFF

J gene: TRBJ2-5
V gene: TRBV29-1
CDR3 protein: CSVGAGTETQYF

J gene: TRBJ2-1
V gene: TRBV6-2/TRBV6-3
CDR3 protein: CASSPTRLADEQFF

J gene: TRBJ2-3
V gene: TRBV28
CDR3 protein: CASSQRTGGAQYF

J gene: TRBJ2-4
V gene: TRBV10-3
CDR3 protein: CAIKGHDENIQYF